This TCR beta chain stems from a study of shared clonotypes between healthy human individuals (dated by TCRdb to the early 2020s). Study-level background: The cohort included a few men and a couple of women between 18 and 49 years of age. Blood TCR repertoires of about 5 healthy adults were deeply sequenced to estimate repertoire size and the extent of clonotype sharing between individuals. Libraries were prepared and TCR repertoires were sequenced by different laboratories using diverse techniques, in order to increase sequencing depth and limit assay-specific biases. Between about 0.8 and 9 billion PBMCs per donor were obtained by leukapheresis. The paper's findings and limits, for the study overall: Because the study included a small number of donors, the genetic and exposure-history diversity represented was limited. Sampling was limited to blood, and TCR repertoires in tissue likely differ from TCR repertoires in blood. Pairwise subsampling indicated that sequencing depth was expected to affect the degree of clonotype sharing among donors.

Using the deep immunoSEQ assay, multiplex PCR amplified TCR CDR3 regions from genomic DNA. Extracted genomic DNA from each cell subset was distributed evenly across all wells of several immunoSEQ 96-well plates, and each plate was treated as a replicate. For unsorted PBMC, around 290 ng of genomic DNA, equivalent to approximately 30,000 T cell genomes, went into each replicate PCR. Ten immunoSEQ deep assay plates were used to sequence the unsorted PBMC genomic DNA. Purified libraries were measured with a Qubit 3.0 fluorometer, size-checked on a Bioanalyzer 2100, and measured again with the KAPA Library Quantification kit. Every immunoSEQ 96-well plate was sequenced on a separate single-read 150-cycle Illumina NextSeq 550 flow cell. In the paper's pipeline: Because only junctional sequences without quality scores were contained in the immunoSEQ output, filtering matching that applied to full-length reads could not be performed. To assign V/J genes and CDR3, sequences were annotated against IMGT germline references using PyIR, a Python wrapper for IgBLAST v1.9. Any read was removed if the V/J assignment was weak (E-value above 1e-6), the CDR3 was missing, or the read contained stop codons, out-of-frame junctions, or ambiguous translated residues. A V3J clonotype was defined by an identical inferred V gene, J gene, and CDR3 amino acid sequence. To compute the percentage overlap between repertoires, the number of shared unique clonotypes was divided by the size of the smaller repertoire. Three approaches were used to assess repertoire richness: RTK rarefaction, the Chao1 estimator, and Recon v2.1 estimates of unobserved clonotypes. Drawn from immuneACCESS, this table holds only the in-frame rearrangements with V and J called that TCRdb kept. Clones are partly lost; checked studies trace under half to an unresolved V gene and leave the rest unexplained. From that table come the V and J calls and clone size; the DNA was used to work out D and trimming. Here the sample has approximately 500,000 clones; about 72% occur a single time. 12% of the sample is in the top ten clones.

The donors were healthy, HIV-negative adults who had no recently reported acute infections or vaccinations. Every donor was a Caucasian adult living in Nashville, Tennessee, USA. For unsorted samples, about 87 million PBMCs were counted, and genomic DNA was extracted using the QIAamp DNA Blood Mini kit. Blood was obtained by leukapheresis, after which PBMCs were separated by Ficoll-Histopaque density gradient centrifugation and cryopreserved in liquid nitrogen vapor phase. V is clipped by 6 bases and J by 2 bases, and the sequence between their germline boundaries is 19 bases long. CDR1 SGHRS and CDR2 YFSETQ were looked up in the germline V gene. CDR3 length: 16 amino acids, cysteine to phenylalanine. The read is trimmed to its CDR3 DNA, 48 bases read in frame from base 1. To note about this clone: Its recognized antigen is unknown. No base-level quality is on record; no much larger clone is a single base apart.

The sequence came from a woman aged 35 to 49 in good health. Some clones in this sample may be carry-over from other donors' samples. Sequencing used PBMCs. The sequence joins TRBV5-1 to TRBJ2-3; TRBD2 is a possible D gene, resting on 6 matching bases. The bases are TGCGCCAGCACCCTCACGGCGGGAAGTTTCACAGATACGCAGTATTTT. This yields the protein CASTLTAGSFTDTQYF.